One sample yielded the 20 T cell receptor beta chains listed below, sequenced in a study of cytomegalovirus exposure and HLA in healthy donors. PCR employed 60 Vbeta and 13 Jbeta primers. Data came from immunoSEQ multiplex PCR; TCRdb stores just in-frame clones and leaves some out. The sample shows about 160,000 clones, 84% of them seen only once. The sample consisted of PBMCs. These receptor sequences come from a man aged 18-30 years in good health and CMV-seronegative.

This clone has a handful of counts. The genes are TRBV28 and TRBJ2-7; TRBD1 matches at 8 bases. The J segment lost 0 bases and the V segment lost 8 bases, leaving 12 bases of the junction unmatched. Germline CDR1 is MDHEN and CDR2 is SYDVKM. The CDR3 is 16 amino acids. DNA for the CDR3: TGTGCCAGCGGACAGGGTATCCTCCTTAGCTCCTACGAGCAGTACTTC. It translates to CASGQGILLSSYEQYF.

This clone was counted between two and nine times. V usage is TRBV7-2 and J usage is TRBJ2-3; TRBD2 aligns across 8 bases. This CDR3 comprises 16 residues. Germline assignment: CDR1 SGHTA and CDR2 FQGNSA. V lost 5 bases and J lost 3; bases outside the gene matches: 10. The CDR3 bases are TGTGCCAGCAGCCCTCCCGGGGGGGCAAAGACAGATACGCAGTATTTT. Translation gives CASSPPGGAKTDTQYF.

V usage is TRBV7-3 and J usage is TRBJ2-2, with 16 bases aligning to TRBD2. This CDR3 has 17 residues. V was pared by 4 bases and J by 6 bases, with 5 bases of the junction left unmatched. The germline gives CDR1 SGHTA, CDR2 FQGTGA. The CDR3 spells CASSSGTSGRGPGELFF. The DNA for the CDR3 is TGTGCCAGCAGCTCAGGGACTAGCGGGAGGGGTCCCGGGGAGCTGTTTTTT.

In its sample, this clone was seen a few times. The V and J genes are TRBV11-2 and TRBJ1-4; TRBD1 might be the D (5 bases). The CDR3 totals 14 residues. Per germline, CDR1 SGHAT and CDR2 FQNNGV. V lost 2 bases to trimming and J lost 9 bases, with 13 bases between them. The CDR3 nucleotides read TGTGCCAGCAGCTTACGCGGGGGGAAAAAAAAACTGTTTTTT. It yields the protein CASSLRGGKKKLFF.

The chain links TRBV25-1 to TRBJ2-3, with TRBD2 matching 8 bases. The CDR3 runs to 16 residues. Trimming cost V 2 bases and J 4 bases; bases outside gene matches: 8. Germline V lookup: CDR1 MGHDK, CDR2 SYGVNS. CDR3 sequence (DNA): TGTGCCAGCAGTGAAGCTGGCGGGGGGTTGCCAGATACGCAGTATTTT. This encodes CASSEAGGGLPDTQYF.

The V call is TRBV19, the J call TRBJ2-5, with D perhaps matching TRBD2 (6 bases). The last part of the DNA fits TRBJ2-7 better; the J call may be wrong. Germline V lookup: CDR1 LNHDA, CDR2 SQIVND (reference sequence). The CDR3 has 15 residues. The CDR3 loop is CASSMGGPDAYEQYF. Here the CDR3 DNA reads TGTGCCAGTAGTATGGGAGGACCGGATGCCTACGAGCAGTACTTC.

This chain links TRBV29-1 with TRBJ2-7, with 8 bases aligning to TRBD2. This CDR3 region has 13 residues. Trimming took 6 bases from V and 3 from J; bases not matched to a gene: 7. Germline assignment: CDR1 SQVTM and CDR2 ANQGSEA. The CDR3 DNA sequence: TGCAGCGTCTCTCGGGGGGGGTACTACGAGCAGTACTTC. Protein sequence: CSVSRGGYYEQYF.

The table lists this clone with a few counts. The rearrangement links TRBV6-6 to TRBJ2-7; TRBD2 matches at 8 bases. This CDR3 spans 15 amino acids. V lost 6 bases to trimming and J lost 6 bases; unmatched junction nucleotides: 13. Looked up from germline, CDR1 is MNHNY and CDR2 is SVGAGI (reference sequence). In nucleotides, the CDR3 is TGTGCCAGCAGGGGTAGCGGGACCCGGGCGGCCGAGCAGTACTTC. Protein product: CASRGSGTRAAEQYF.

The rearrangement joins TRBV6-1 to TRBJ1-6; D might be TRBD1 (5 bases). The CDR3 length is 13 residues. Germline V gives CDR1 MNHNS, CDR2 SASEGT. V lost 6 bases and J lost 5, with 8 bases in between. CDR3 region: CASRRQNNSPLHF. The CDR3 DNA sequence: TGTGCCAGCAGGAGACAGAATAATTCACCCCTCCACTTT.

This clone has only a few counts. The rearrangement uses TRBV7-9 and TRBJ1-2; D unclear. The CDR3 is 13 amino acids. V lost 5 bases and J lost 6, with 13 bases in between. The V gene's germline CDR1 is SEHNR and CDR2 FQNEAQ (reference sequence). CDR3 DNA: TGTGCCAGCAGCGGCGGAGGTCTCGATGGCTACACCTTC. Residues: CASSGGGLDGYTF.

Written as DNA, the CDR3 is TGTGCCAGCAGTTTCCCTCTAGCGGGGAGCTCCTACGAGCAGTACTTC. This gives the protein CASSFPLAGSSYEQYF. The gene calls are TRBV28 and TRBJ2-7; 9 bases agree with TRBD2. J was trimmed by 0 bases and V by 3 bases; bases with no gene match: 6. Germline values: CDR1 MDHEN, CDR2 SYDVKM. This CDR3 is 16 amino acids long.

V and J are TRBV27 and TRBJ2-5; TRBD2 matches at 12 bases. Germline V CDR1 and CDR2: MNHEY, SMNVEV (reference sequence). Trimming took 4 bases from V and 0 from J; bases not matched to a gene: 6. CDR3 length: 17 amino acids. CDR3 protein: CASSSWTSGVYQETQYF. For the CDR3, the DNA is TGTGCCAGCAGTTCTTGGACTAGCGGGGTATACCAAGAGACCCAGTACTTC.

V usage is TRBV4-3 and J usage is TRBJ1-1; D not resolved. The germline V gene has CDR1 LGHNA and CDR2 YSLEER. CDR3 length equals 13 residues. Trimming took 1 base from V and 6 from J, leaving 9 bases between them. The CDR3 loop is CASSQGLSAEAFF. DNA of the CDR3: TGCGCCAGCAGCCAAGGTCTAAGCGCTGAAGCTTTCTTT.

The chain carries TRBV2 and TRBJ2-2; a weak D match, TRBD1 (5 bases). This CDR3 contains 12 residues. V shed 5 bases and J shed 4 bases, with 5 bases lying between them. The germline V gene encodes CDR1 SNHLY and CDR2 FYNNEI. The CDR3 DNA sequence: TGTGCCAGCAGTAGGGGCACCGGGGAGCTGTTTTTT. Translated, it gives CASSRGTGELFF. Full variable domain (rest looked up from reference TRBV2 and TRBJ2-2): EPEVTQTPSHQVTQMGQEVILRCVPISNHLYFYWYRQILGQKVEFLVSFYNNEISEKSEIFDDQFSVERPDGSNFTLKIRSTKLEDSAMYFCASSRGTGELFFGEGSRLTVL.

The chain combines TRBV10-3 with TRBJ1-1; possible D gene TRBD1, 6 bases. Germline loops: CDR1 ENHRY, CDR2 SYGVKD. The CDR3 is 13 amino acids. V was cut by 4 bases and J by 6 bases, with 12 bases left in between. The CDR3 DNA follows: TGTGCCATCAGTGTTGAAGGGGGGGCTGAAGCTTTCTTT. Translating it yields CAISVEGGAEAFF.

The gene calls are TRBV28 and TRBJ2-5, with TRBD2 matching over 9 bases. Germline CDR1 is MDHEN and CDR2 is SYDVKM. Losses at the gene ends were 5 bases for V and 4 bases for J; bases not matched to a gene: 17. The CDR3 totals 18 residues. The CDR3 protein is CASSPPIAGVRRIETQYF. In DNA, the CDR3 is TGTGCCAGCAGTCCGCCCATAGCGGGAGTCCGAAGGATAGAGACCCAGTACTTC.

This chain joins TRBV6-6 and TRBJ1-1; perhaps TRBD1 as D (5 bases). The germline CDR1 and CDR2 sequences are MNHNY and SVGAGI (reference sequence). CDR3 length: 14 amino acids. The V end was cut by 2 bases, the J end by 0 bases, with 7 bases between. The CDR3 here is CASSYPDMNTEAFF. The CDR3 DNA sequence: TGTGCCAGCAGTTACCCGGACATGAACACTGAAGCTTTCTTT.

The chain uses TRBV10-1 and TRBJ2-7; maybe TRBD2 (6 bases). V was shortened by 0 bases and J by 0 bases, with 15 bases between the two germline ends. The CDR3 sequence is 17 residues long. Germline values: CDR1 WNHNN, CDR2 SYGVQD (reference sequence). The DNA of the CDR3 is TGCGCCAGCAGTGAGTCCCCCGGCGGGAAGGGCTCCTACGAGCAGTACTTC. Encoded protein: CASSESPGGKGSYEQYF.

The chain combines TRBV11-2 with TRBJ2-7; TRBD2 agrees at 13 bases. The germline gives CDR1 SGHAT, CDR2 FQNNGV. The CDR3 is 17 residues long. J was trimmed by 7 bases and V by 5 bases; bases with no gene match: 14. The CDR3 loop reads CASSPRLAGGGFKEQYF. CDR3 nucleotide sequence: TGTGCCAGCAGCCCAAGACTAGCGGGGGGTGGGTTTAAGGAGCAGTACTTC.

CDR3 sequence (DNA): TGTGCCAGCACCAAAAAGGCTAGCGGATACAATGAGCAGTTCTTC. This gives the protein CASTKKASGYNEQFF. This chain uses TRBV6-5 with TRBJ2-1; TRBD2 aligns across 7 bases. The CDR3 consists of 15 residues. Trimming removed 7 bases from V and 4 bases from J; junction bases left unmatched: 10. CDR1 is MNHEY, CDR2 SVGAGI, per germline.